Presented here are 11 T cell receptor beta chains from one specimen sequenced in a study of blood T cell repertoires in COVID-19. The data were produced by immunoSEQ multiplex PCR, yet TCRdb's version contains in-frame clones alone and is incomplete. The sample includes around 160,000 clones, roughly four fifths of them seen just once. Sequencing was done on a sample of peripheral blood. Every receptor here comes from a human donor with acute or convalescent COVID-19. The donor label of this sample is uncertain.

This chain connects TRBV6-5 to TRBJ2-2; 12 bases are a match to TRBD2. The CDR3 sequence is 15 residues long. J was trimmed by 7 bases and V by 7 bases; bases with no gene match: 7. Looked up from germline, CDR1 is MNHEY and CDR2 is SVGAGI. CDR3 residues: CASNPSGGAFGELFF. The CDR3 coding sequence is TGTGCCAGCAATCCTAGCGGGGGGGCCTTCGGGGAGCTGTTTTTT.

The chain carries TRBV18 and TRBJ2-2, with D tentatively TRBD1 (5 bases). The V end was cut by 4 bases, the J end by 4 bases, with 16 bases between. CDR3 length equals 16 residues. Germline V CDR1 and CDR2: KGHSH, LQKENI. In nucleotides, the CDR3 is TGTGCCAGCTCACAGCGTCAGGGTAGCAGCACCGGGGAGCTGTTTTTT. Amino acid sequence: CASSQRQGSSTGELFF.

This clone was seen a handful of times. The chain combines TRBV6-2 or TRBV6-3 with TRBJ2-7, with a possible D match to TRBD2 (7 bases). V was shortened by 5 bases and J by 3 bases, with 20 bases between the two germline ends. The CDR3 totals 16 residues. The germline CDR1 and CDR2 sequences are MNHEY and SVGEGT. CDR3 DNA: TGTGCCAGCAGTCCCATTCAGACGGGGGGCTTCTACGAGCAGTACTTC. This translates into CASSPIQTGGFYEQYF.

This sequence joins TRBV3-1 (or the pseudogene TRBV3-2) and TRBJ2-7, with D possibly TRBD2 on 6 matching bases. The length of the CDR3 is 13 residues. Per germline, CDR1 LGHDT and CDR2 YNNKEL (reference sequence). V lost 4 bases and J lost 3, with 10 bases in between. The CDR3 bases are TGTGCCAGCAGCCGGGAGGCAGTCTACGAGCAGTACTTC. This sequence encodes CASSREAVYEQYF.

The chain has TRBV25-1 and TRBJ1-6; weak D call: TRBD1 (6 bases). CDR1 MGHDK and CDR2 SYGVNS come from the germline V gene. The CDR3 spans 15 residues. Trimming removed 9 bases at V and 6 bases at J, with 18 bases between. CDR3 sequence reads: CASSVGTYSNSPLHF. CDR3 sequence (DNA): TGTGCCAGTTCGGTGGGGACATATTCTAATTCACCCCTCCACTTT. The entire variable domain, with the rest obtained from reference TRBV25-1 and TRBJ1-6, is as follows: EADIYQTPRYLVIGTGKKITLECSQTMGHDKMYWYQQDPGMELHLIHYSYGVNSTEKGDLSSESTVSRIRTEHFPLTLESARPSHTSQYLCASSVGTYSNSPLHFGNGTRLTVT.

The chain couples TRBV6-5 to TRBJ1-5; tentatively, D is TRBD1 (6 bases). The CDR3 has 15 amino acids. V was clipped by 6 bases and J by 6 bases, with 18 bases between them. Germline values: CDR1 MNHEY, CDR2 SVGAGI. CDR3 nucleotides: TGTGCCAGCAGCCCCGCCTCAGGGGCCGGTCAGCCCCAGCATTTT. Amino acids: CASSPASGAGQPQHF.

The J gene is TRBJ1-5, the V gene TRBV10-1; D unresolved. CDR3 length equals 19 residues. The V end was cut by 8 bases, the J end by 5 bases, with 31 bases between. Germline V lookup: CDR1 WNHNN, CDR2 SYGVQD (reference sequence). The CDR3 reads CASPQPHAEAAFNHQPQHF. CDR3 DNA sequence: TGCGCCAGCCCTCAGCCGCATGCTGAGGCGGCGTTTAATCATCAGCCCCAGCATTTT.

The rearrangement uses TRBV7-9 and TRBJ2-5; D not certain. V was pared by 3 bases and J by 8 bases, with 13 bases between. Germline V lookup: CDR1 SEHNR, CDR2 FQNEAQ (reference sequence). This CDR3 has 13 residues. The CDR3 coding sequence is TGTGCCAGCAGCTTCGAGGCCCAAGGAACCCAGTACTTC. This translates into CASSFEAQGTQYF.

The chain carries TRBV7-6 and TRBJ2-7; 10 nucleotides match TRBD1. Germline loops: CDR1 SGHVS, CDR2 FNYEAQ. The CDR3 loop spans 15 amino acids. The ends lost 2 bases at V and 1 base at J; junction bases unmatched: 2. The CDR3 DNA sequence: TGTGCCAGCAGCTTACAGGACAGGGGGTCCTACGAGCAGTACTTC. As protein: CASSLQDRGSYEQYF.

The chain has TRBV11-2 and TRBJ1-1; no firm D call. The V end was cut by 3 bases, the J end by 1 base, with 6 bases between. Per the germline V gene, CDR1 is SGHAT and CDR2 is FQNNGV. The CDR3 consists of 13 residues. CDR3 loop: CASSFSQNTEAFF. DNA for the CDR3: TGTGCCAGCAGCTTCAGTCAGAACACTGAAGCTTTCTTT.

In this sample, this clone turned up a few times. This rearrangement joins TRBV29-1 to TRBJ1-1; possible D gene TRBD1, 5 bases. The ends were cut back, 7 bases at V and 2 bases at J, with 14 bases in the middle. CDR1 is SQVTM and CDR2 is ANQGSEA in the germline V gene. The CDR3 runs 13 residues. CDR3 in amino acids: CSAGEQLNTEAFF. In nucleotides, the CDR3 is TGCAGCGCGGGGGAGCAGCTTAACACTGAAGCTTTCTTT.